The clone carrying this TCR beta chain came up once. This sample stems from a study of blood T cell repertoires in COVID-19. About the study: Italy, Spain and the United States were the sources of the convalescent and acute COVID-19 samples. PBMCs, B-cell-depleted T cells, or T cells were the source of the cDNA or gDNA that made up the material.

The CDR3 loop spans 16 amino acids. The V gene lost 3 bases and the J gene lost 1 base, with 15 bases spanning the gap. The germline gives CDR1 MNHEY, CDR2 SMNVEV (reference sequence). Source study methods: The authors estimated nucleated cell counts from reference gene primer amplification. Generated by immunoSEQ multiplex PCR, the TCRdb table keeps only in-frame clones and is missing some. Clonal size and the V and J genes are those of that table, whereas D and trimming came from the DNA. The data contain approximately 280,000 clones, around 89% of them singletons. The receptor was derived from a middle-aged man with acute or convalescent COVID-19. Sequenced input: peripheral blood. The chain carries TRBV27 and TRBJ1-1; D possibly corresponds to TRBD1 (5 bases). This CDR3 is CASSFRTTLGNTEAFF. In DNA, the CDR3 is TGTGCCAGCAGTTTCCGGACAACCCTGGGGAACACTGAAGCTTTCTTT.